One and the same sample provided the 7 T cell receptor beta chains below, sequenced in a study of cytomegalovirus exposure and HLA in healthy donors. Primers for the PCR totalled 60 Vbeta and 13 Jbeta. The protocol was immunoSEQ multiplex PCR, while the TCRdb copy is restricted to in-frame clones and leaves out a portion. The repertoire includes roughly 55,000 clones, roughly 77% of them detected once, and approximately 2.3% sits in the top ten. The sample taken for sequencing was PBMCs. The receptors originated from a female donor in good health and CMV-seronegative.

The J gene is TRBJ2-3, the V gene TRBV7-3; possibly TRBD1 for D (6 bases). The CDR3 loop spans 15 amino acids. Germline-derived CDR1 and CDR2 are SGHTA and FQGTGA. V was trimmed by 5 bases and J by 1 base, leaving 13 bases between them. The CDR3 nucleotides read TGTGCCAGCAGCAGGGGGTCCGGTGGCACAGATACGCAGTATTTT. Encoded protein: CASSRGSGGTDTQYF. The full variable domain, completed using reference TRBV7-3 and TRBJ2-3, is GAGVSQTPSNKVTEKGKYVELRCDPISGHTALYWYRQSLGQGPEFLIYFQGTGAADDSGLPNDRFFAVRPEGSVSTLKIQRTERGDSAVYLCASSRGSGGTDTQYFGPGTRLTVL.

In its sample, this clone was seen once. J is TRBJ2-5 and V is TRBV29-1; 9 bases match TRBD1. Germline loops: CDR1 SQVTM, CDR2 ANQGSEA. CDR3 length: 13 amino acids. V was clipped by 5 bases and J by 11 bases; unmatched bases: 12. The chain's CDR3 is CSVPGQGWEEQYF. The CDR3 coding sequence is TGCAGCGTTCCGGGACAGGGATGGGAAGAGCAGTACTTC.

The CDR3 nucleotides are TGTGCCAGCAGCACAGGGGCGGGGGAGCTGTTTTTT. This gives the protein CASSTGAGELFF. The chain links TRBV7-9 to TRBJ2-2, with 7 bases lining up with TRBD1. This CDR3 is 12 amino acids long. Trimming removed 5 bases from V and 8 bases from J; junction bases left unmatched: 2. Germline lookup yields CDR1 SEHNR and CDR2 FQNEAQ (reference sequence).

This clone has more than one count but fewer than ten. This chain connects TRBV11-3 to TRBJ2-1; 7 nucleotides align to TRBD2. The germline CDR1 and CDR2 sequences are SGHNT and YENEEA. V shed 5 bases, J shed 6 bases, and the junction held 7 bases outside the gene matches. The CDR3 covers 14 residues. This chain's CDR3 is CASSPRTSPNEQFF. The CDR3 nucleotides read TGTGCCAGCAGCCCACGGACTAGTCCCAATGAGCAGTTCTTC.

The V gene is TRBV4-2, the J gene TRBJ2-3, with TRBD2 matching 11 bases. Germline CDR1 is LGHNA and CDR2 is YNFKEQ. This CDR3 is 18 amino acids long. Unmatched junction bases numbered 9, after V lost 4 bases and J lost 0 bases. CDR3 sequence: CASSLGTSGRWSTDTQYF. The CDR3 region has the DNA TGTGCCAGCAGCCTGGGGACTAGCGGTAGGTGGAGCACAGATACGCAGTATTTT.

The table lists this clone with a count of one. This sequence joins TRBV7-8 and TRBJ2-5; TRBD1 is a possible D gene (6 bases). Germline lookup yields CDR1 SGHVS and CDR2 FQNEAQ. The CDR3 is 16 residues long. Trimming took 5 bases from V and 3 from J, leaving 19 bases between them. The CDR3 DNA reads TGTGCCAGCAGCGTGTCCAACGCAGGGGTCAAAGAGACCCAGTACTTC. This translates into CASSVSNAGVKETQYF.

The chain combines TRBV10-3 with TRBJ2-1; the match to TRBD2 covers 12 bases. J gave up 6 bases and V 2 bases, and 2 bases lay outside the gene matches. Germline CDR1 reads ENHRY; CDR2 reads SYGVKD. There are 15 residues in the CDR3. The CDR3 loop reads CAISEASGGVNEQFF. The CDR3 region has the DNA TGTGCCATCAGTGAGGCTAGCGGGGGGGTCAATGAGCAGTTCTTC.